Sequencing of this TCR beta chain was carried out in a study of blood T cells in healthy people across ages. Together with a sample-barcoded 5' primer, a J-beta primer mix was included in a second PCR lasting about 7 to 11 cycles. TCRdb re-called the 5' RACE reads with MiXCR, one entry per CDR3 protein. This repertoire shows 1.5 million to 1.8 million distinct CDR3 sequences, 35% to 45% found once; its top ten account for about 4.1%. The clonotype originates from a young woman in good health. The sequencing input was blood.

For the CDR3, the DNA is TGTGCCAGCTCATGGGACTCTCGGGATACGCAGTATTTT. This translates into CASSWDSRDTQYF. The chain combines TRBV18 with TRBJ2-3; D perhaps matches TRBD2 (6 bases). Germline values: CDR1 KGHSH, CDR2 LQKENI. V was clipped by 5 bases and J by 6 bases, with 12 bases between them. The CDR3 has 13 residues.